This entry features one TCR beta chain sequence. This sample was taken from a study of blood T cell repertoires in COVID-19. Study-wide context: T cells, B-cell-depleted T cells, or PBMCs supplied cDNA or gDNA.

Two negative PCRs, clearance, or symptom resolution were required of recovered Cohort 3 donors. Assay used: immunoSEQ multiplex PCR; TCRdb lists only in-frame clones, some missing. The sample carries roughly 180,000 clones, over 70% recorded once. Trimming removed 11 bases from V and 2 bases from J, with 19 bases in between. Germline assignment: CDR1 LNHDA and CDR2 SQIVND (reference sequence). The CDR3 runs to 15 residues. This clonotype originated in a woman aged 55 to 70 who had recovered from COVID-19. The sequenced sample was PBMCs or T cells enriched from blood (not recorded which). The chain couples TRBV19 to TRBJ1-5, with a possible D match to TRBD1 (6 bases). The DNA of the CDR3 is TGTGCCGGGGGGGGCAGGGGAGGACGCAATCAGCCCCAGCATTTT. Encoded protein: CAGGGRGGRNQPQHF. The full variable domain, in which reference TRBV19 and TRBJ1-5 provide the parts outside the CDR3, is DGGITQSPKYLFRKEGQNVTLSCEQNLNHDAMYWYRQDPGQGLRLIYYSQIVNDFQKGDIAEGYSVSREKKESFPLTVTSAQKNPTAFYLCAGGGRGGRNQPQHFGDGTRLSIL.